The clone carrying this TCR beta chain was detected a few times. Its cognate antigen is unknown. The data were obtained in a study of T-cell reconstitution after alpha-beta-depleted transplantation in children. It was with unique molecular identifiers that the TCRbeta library was prepared. A single record per CDR3 protein comes from TCRdb applying MiXCR to the PCR reads. The sample has 300,000 to 400,000 distinct CDR3 sequences, 15% to 20% seen once. Findings of the study overall: Several hundred expanded graft clones reportedly supplied alpha-beta T cells about two months after transplant. The high TCRbeta diversity at day 60 in some patients came from surviving recipient T cells and thymic progenitors. At one year after transplant, newly produced T cells mostly accounted for T-cell counts and diversity.

The germline gives CDR1 SGHRS, CDR2 YFSETQ. V lost 4 bases, J lost 3 bases, and 10 bases stayed unmatched. The CDR3 sequence is 16 residues long. This sequence originates from a male patient aged 2-15 years who had a stem cell transplant for acute lymphoblastic leukemia, so the T cells may come from the graft donor. The sequenced sample was PBMCs, mostly from graft donor cells, obtained 360 days after TCRalphabeta/CD19-depleted stem cell transplant. The gene calls are TRBV5-1 and TRBJ2-5; 9 positions match TRBD1. CDR3 sequence: CASSPDRGIAEETQYF. The DNA for the CDR3 is TGCGCCAGCAGCCCCGACAGGGGGATAGCGGAAGAGACCCAGTACTTC.